The clone carrying this T cell receptor (beta chain) was counted between two and nine times. Antigen specificity is unknown. How the authors handled the data: Researchers built a distant-metastasis classifier for papillary thyroid cancer that drew on CDR3 differences across clinicopathological groups. TCRdb re-clonotyped the PCR reads via MiXCR. TCRdb's processing, not the study's, gives the V and J calls here. The table lists fewer than 15,000 clones, approximately 12% of them singletons. The sample originates from a study of metastatic and nonmetastatic thyroid tumors. Study results and caveats: For both blood and tumor, malignant thyroid tumors reportedly showed significantly higher TCR beta diversity than benign nodules did.

Until they underwent thyroid surgery, no patient had received any treatment. The CDR3 covers 14 residues. V lost 3 bases, J lost 1 base, and 10 bases lay in between. Germline CDR1 is SGDLS and CDR2 is YYNGEE. The clonotype comes from a female donor with papillary thyroid cancer or a benign thyroid nodule (not recorded which). Some clones in this sample may be carry-over from other donors' samples. The chain combines TRBV9 with TRBJ2-5; the D gene is possibly TRBD1 (5 bases). Sequencing was carried out using blood. DNA for the CDR3: TGTGCCAGCAGCGAAAGGGGTCCCCAAGAGACCCAGTACTTC. Translated: CASSERGPQETQYF. The entire variable domain, with the rest obtained from reference TRBV9 and TRBJ2-5, is as follows: DSGVTQTPKHLITATGQRVTLRCSPRSGDLSVYWYQQSLDQGLQFLIQYYNGEERAKGNILERFSAQQFPDLHSELNLSSLELGDSALYFCASSERGPQETQYFGPGTRLLVL.